One sample yielded the 13 T cell receptor delta chains listed below, sequenced in a study of gamma-delta T cells after stem cell transplantation. TCRdb processed the RT-PCR reads again with the CATT caller. The sample has 8,500 to 13,000 delta-chain clones, 1% to 1.5% seen once. Material: gamma-delta T cells. The receptor source for this set is a human donor. It is not recorded whose cells these are; they may come from a transplant donor.

This clone was recorded a few times. The sample carries other DNA sequences with the same CDR3. The genes are TRDV2 and TRDJ1; TRDD3 matches at 8 bases. The CDR3 extends over 16 amino acids. Per the germline V gene, CDR1 is GEAIGNYY and CDR2 is EKD. V shed 3 bases, J shed 1 base, and the junction held 9 bases outside the gene matches. In nucleotides, the CDR3 is TGTGCCTGTGACTCCCTACTGGGGGCCAGCACCGATAAACTCATCTTT. It yields the protein CACDSLLGASTDKLIF.

To note about this clone: This clone may be a read error of a much larger clone one base away. The V and J genes are TRDV2 and TRDJ1; 7 nucleotides align to TRDD3. Germline CDR1 reads GEAIGNYY; CDR2 reads EKD. The CDR3 consists of 18 residues. After removal of 3 bases from V and 3 bases from J, the junction contained 18 bases not matched to a gene. Here the CDR3 DNA reads TGTGCCTGTGACTCCATACTGGGGTTTCTTGGGGACGCCGATAAACTCATCTTT. Residues: CACDSILGFLGDADKLIF.

This clone was observed a few times. In DNA form, the CDR3 reads TGTGCCTGTGACGGGGTACTGGGGGATACTCCCGATAAACTCATCTTT. Its translation: CACDGVLGDTPDKLIF. V is TRDV2 and J is TRDJ1; 12 bases fit TRDD3. CDR1 is GEAIGNYY and CDR2 is EKD in the germline V gene. With V trimmed by 3 bases and J by 3 bases, 7 bases remained unmatched. The CDR3 extends over 16 amino acids.

This rearrangement joins TRDV2 to TRDJ1; 8 bases map to TRDD3. The CDR3 sequence is 16 residues long. After removal of 0 bases from V and 3 bases from J, the junction contained 8 bases not matched to a gene. Germline V gene sequence: CDR1 GEAIGNYY, CDR2 EKD. The CDR3 spells CACDTVGYARPDKLIF. In nucleotides, the CDR3 is TGTGCCTGTGACACCGTGGGATACGCGCGCCCCGATAAACTCATCTTT.

In its sample, this clone is medium-sized (0.01 to 0.1%). Other DNA sequences in the sample encode the same CDR3. V is TRDV2 and J is TRDJ1; 7 bases agree with TRDD3. The CDR3 is 15 residues long. Looked up from germline, CDR1 is GEAIGNYY and CDR2 is EKD. V dropped 3 bases and J dropped 0; count of bases not matched to a gene: 6. The DNA for the CDR3 is TGTGCCTGTGACCCCTTGGGGGGATACACCGATAAACTCATCTTT. Amino acid sequence: CACDPLGGYTDKLIF.

As regards this clone: It may be a read error: a sequence one base away is much more abundant. This chain links TRDV2 with TRDJ1; no reliable D call. This CDR3 has 16 amino acids. V gave up 3 bases and J gave up 0 bases, with 16 bases separating them. Germline V gene data show CDR1 as GEAIGNYY and CDR2 as EKD. The CDR3 region is CACDPLWEIDTDKLIF. As DNA, the CDR3 is TGTGCCTGTGACCCGTTGTGGGAGATAGACACCGATAAACTCATCTTT.

This clone was seen more than once but under ten times. TCRdb shows a much larger clone's protein in place of this DNA's translation, and the two differ at residue 4, likely through a read error; the protein shown is translated from the DNA. As DNA, the CDR3 is TGTGCCTGTGGCATGCTGGGGGATCCCGATAAACTCATCTTT. Translating it yields CACGMLGDPDKLIF. This sequence joins TRDV2 and TRDJ1, with TRDD3 matching 9 bases. The J segment lost 3 bases and the V segment lost 5 bases, leaving 6 bases of the junction unmatched. The CDR3 sequence is 14 residues long. The germline V gene encodes CDR1 GEAIGNYY and CDR2 EKD.

This clone was counted ten times or more. This chain joins TRDV2 and TRDJ1, with 10 positions matching TRDD3. V lost 4 bases, J lost 0 bases, and 16 bases stayed unmatched. Germline CDR1 and CDR2: GEAIGNYY and EKD. The CDR3 covers 19 residues. This CDR3 is CACDIVLGDSTTYTDKLIF. CDR3 nucleotide sequence: TGTGCCTGTGATATTGTACTGGGGGATTCGACTACTTACACCGATAAACTCATCTTT.

In regard to this clone: TCRdb's listed protein matches a much larger clone and diverges from this DNA's translation at residue 13, likely through a read error; the protein shown comes from the DNA. The genes are TRDV2 and TRDJ2, with D possibly being TRDD3 (5 bases). Germline lookup yields CDR1 GEAIGNYY and CDR2 EKD. The CDR3 runs to 15 residues. CDR3 nucleotides: TGTGCCTGTGACACCCTGGGAGAGTTGACAGCACAACCCTTCTTT. As protein: CACDTLGELTAQPFF.

This clone was picked up a small number of times. The chain combines TRDV2 with TRDJ1; 8 bases match TRDD3. CDR3 length: 15 amino acids. Unmatched junction bases numbered 7, after V lost 3 bases and J lost 2 bases. Germline CDR1 is GEAIGNYY and CDR2 is EKD. CDR3 region: CACDAVMGDTDKLIF. The CDR3, as DNA: TGTGCCTGTGACGCCGTAATGGGGGATACCGATAAACTCATCTTT.

Notes on this clone: The protein given by TCRdb reflects a much larger clone and differs at residue 8 from this DNA's translation, likely from a read error; the protein shown is the DNA's translation. V and J are TRDV2 and TRDJ1; tentatively, D is TRDD3 (5 bases). Germline lookup yields CDR1 GEAIGNYY and CDR2 EKD. Trimming shortened V by 2 bases and J by 2 bases, and 14 bases separated the two germline ends. The CDR3 spans 15 residues. In DNA, the CDR3 is TGTGCCTGTGACAGGTTACTGGAGGAAACCGATAAACTCATCTTT. It is translated as CACDRLLEETDKLIF.

In its sample, this clone was seen a few times. A read error may be the cause here, since a much bigger clone is one base away. This same CDR3 is encoded by further DNA sequences in the sample. V is TRDV2 and J is TRDJ1, with 7 nucleotides matching TRDD3. Germline-derived CDR1 and CDR2 are GEAIGNYY and EKD. This CDR3 comprises 14 residues. The CDR3 coding sequence is TGCGCCTGTGACACTGTGGGGGAAGACGATAAACTCATCTTT. It codes for CACDTVGEDDKLIF.

This clone occurred a few times. Only one base separates this from a far larger clonotype, so it likely reflects a read error. The same CDR3 also results from other DNA sequences found in this sample. V is TRDV2 and J is TRDJ1; 8 nucleotides line up with TRDD3. The CDR3 covers 17 residues. Trimming took 0 bases from V and 0 from J; bases not matched to a gene: 8. CDR1 is GEAIGNYY, CDR2 EKD, per germline. CDR3 protein: CACDTVGTGGYTDKLIF. The CDR3 bases are TGTGCCTGTGACACCGTGGGTACTGGGGGGTACACCGATAAACTCATCTTT.